This is a list of T cell receptor beta chains from one sample in a study of blood T cells in healthy people across ages. TCRdb reanalysed the 5' RACE reads using MiXCR and keeps one entry per CDR3 protein. Here the sample spans some 1.1 million distinct CDR3 sequences, about two fifths being singletons. The specimen was blood. Receptors were obtained from a man younger than 35 in good health. Both conserved end residues are part of each CDR3. D genes are given only for firm matches. A clone size is listed for some rows: how often the clone was seen (once, few, many), or a class if it is expanded.

d_call	cdr3_length	clone_size	v_call	j_call	cdr3_nt	cdr3_aa
-	17	-	TRBV2	TRBJ1-2	TGTGCCAGCACTGAGGGAGGGACGACCCGCCCAGGAGGAGGCTACACCTTC	CASTEGGTTRPGGGYTF
-	13	-	TRBV7-2	TRBJ2-7	TGTGCCAGCATCTTAGCCGGAAAATACGAGCAGTACTTC	CASILAGKYEQYF
-	16	once	TRBV27	TRBJ2-1	TGTGCCAGCAGTTTAAGGGTCGTAAGCTCCTACAATGAGCAGTTCTTC	CASSLRVVSSYNEQFF
-	16	-	TRBV15	TRBJ1-4	TGTGCCACCAGCAGAGATATCAGCGCAACTAATGAAAAACTGTTTTTT	CATSRDISATNEKLFF
TRBD2	15	-	TRBV2	TRBJ2-7	TGTGCCAGCAGTGAATTGACGGGGGGGCCTCACGAGCAGTACTTC	CASSELTGGPHEQYF
-	14	-	TRBV3-1	TRBJ2-7	TGTGCCAGCAGCCAACGGCAAGGGGCCGGCGAGCAGTACTTC	CASSQRQGAGEQYF
TRBD1	12	-	TRBV29-1	TRBJ2-7	TGCAGCGTTGGGACAGGGGAGAATGAGCAGTACTTC	CSVGTGENEQYF
-	16	few	TRBV27	TRBJ1-5	-	CASSSSGPASNQPQHF
-	10	-	TRBV2	TRBJ2-1	TGTGCCAGCGTTGTCGGGGAGCAGTTCTTC	CASVVGEQFF
-	15	-	TRBV7-9	TRBJ1-1	TGTGCCAGCAACAGTCCTCAGGGGATGAACACTGAAGCTTTCTTT	CASNSPQGMNTEAFF
TRBD1	14	-	TRBV7-2	TRBJ1-2	TGTGCCAGCAGCTCGAACAGGGGTAACTATGGCTACACCTTC	CASSSNRGNYGYTF
-	14	-	TRBV4-3	TRBJ2-1	TGCGCCAGCAGCCAAAGACAGGCCCCACGAGAGCAGTTCTTC	CASSQRQAPREQFF
TRBD1	13	-	TRBV27	TRBJ2-1	TGTGCCACCGGACAGGGGGAAGGGAATGAGCAGTTCTTC	CATGQGEGNEQFF
-	13	few	TRBV2	TRBJ2-3	TGTGCCAGCACCCTAGGCCCGGGCTCCACGCGGTATTTT	CASTLGPGSTRYF
-	13	-	TRBV20-1	TRBJ1-3	TGCAGTGCTCGTACGGGCTCTGGAAACACCATATATTTT	CSARTGSGNTIYF
-	15	few	TRBV6-5	TRBJ1-2	TGTGCCAGCAGTTACAGGTGGAGGGGCGTCGATGGCTACACCTTC	CASSYRWRGVDGYTF
-	16	-	TRBV6-5	TRBJ2-1	-	CASSWTGGFLENEQFF
-	16	-	TRBV24-1	TRBJ2-5	TGTGCCACCAGTGACCCTAAGGGAGGCCTCCAAGAGACCCAGTACTTC	CATSDPKGGLQETQYF
TRBD1	17	-	TRBV10-3	TRBJ1-1	TGTGCCATCAGTGCGGGGACACAGGGGGGCATGAACACTGAAGCTTTCTTT	CAISAGTQGGMNTEAFF
-	12	-	TRBV12-5	TRBJ2-7	TGTGCTAGTACCCAAGGGTACAATGAGCAGTACTTC	CASTQGYNEQYF
-	14	few	TRBV12-3/TRBV12-4	TRBJ1-6	TGTGCCAGCAGTAACAGATACGGGAATTCACCCCTCCACTTT	CASSNRYGNSPLHF
-	15	many	TRBV4-3	TRBJ1-5	TGCGCCAGCAGCCAAGGCCAGGGGAGCAATCAGCCCCAGCATTTT	CASSQGQGSNQPQHF